This T cell receptor beta chain was identified during a study of cytomegalovirus exposure and HLA in healthy donors. This clone was observed a handful of times. What it binds is not known. It was with 60 Vbeta and 13 Jbeta primers that the PCR ran. Produced via immunoSEQ multiplex PCR; TCRdb's table is partial and in-frame only. Among 140,000 to 150,000 clones listed, roughly 9.7% were seen once. Samples came from healthy bone marrow donors. This CDR3 region has 18 residues. J was trimmed by 0 bases and V by 4 bases; bases with no gene match: 11. CDR1 is SGHVS, CDR2 FQNEAQ, per germline. Overall study findings and caveats: Sequencing likely caused a cluster of highly shared sequence variants. The authors assumed roughly uniform sequencing depth across donors for presence/absence analyses.

V and J are TRBV7-8 and TRBJ1-4; 7 positions match TRBD1. The TCR comes from a man over 45 in good health and CMV-seronegative. Sample: PBMCs. CDR3: CASSWGATGRPTNEKLFF. In nucleotides, the CDR3 is TGTGCCAGCAGCTGGGGGGCGACAGGGCGTCCAACTAATGAAAAACTGTTTTTT.